These T cell receptor beta chains were read from a single sample in a study of T cells expressing NK-cell markers. TCRdb reanalyzed the 5' RACE reads, giving one entry per CDR3 protein sequence and no DNA. Its table records around 550,000 distinct CDR3 sequences. The sample comprised blood T cells: a sorted CD56 or NKG2C T cell subset, CD4+ or CD8+ T cells, or bulk PBMC T cells (not recorded which). These receptors were taken from a man aged 18 to 35 in good health. The CDR3 runs from the conserved cysteine through the conserved F or W.

>TRBJ2-3|TRBV6-4
CASSESSGVRTDTQYF
>TRBJ2-7|TRBV29-1
CSVVYSSGSNYEQYF
>TRBJ2-3|TRBV6-1
CASSRDGQVTDTQYF
>TRBJ1-2|TRBV27
CASYSGDGFYGYTF
>TRBJ1-2|TRBV9
CASSPTIQGVGYGYTF
>TRBJ2-1|TRBV27
CASSFGLDSYNEQFF
>TRBJ2-7|TRBV20-1
CSARLPGQGLVEQYF
>TRBJ2-3|TRBV9
CASSPADRMRTDTQYF
>TRBJ2-1|TRBV5-1
CASSLAGLSNEQFF
>TRBJ2-2|TRBV6-2/TRBV6-3
CAGRTNTGELFF
>TRBJ2-3|TRBV5-5
CASSLAVRLAGGTDTQYF
>TRBJ2-2|TRBV6-2/TRBV6-3
CASSYVRRNTGELFF
>TRBJ2-1|TRBV4-1
CASSQDSPGNEQFF
>TRBJ2-7|TRBV20-1
CSARSGGGGTYEQYF
>TRBJ2-2|TRBV6-5
CASSLGGAIAGELFF
>TRBJ2-6|TRBV4-3
CASSQDIRGGGANVLTF
>TRBJ2-2|TRBV12-3/TRBV12-4
CASSLTVTNTGELFF
>TRBJ1-1|TRBV5-1
CASNLRGRNEEAFF
>TRBJ2-7|TRBV15
CATSREQEREQYF
>TRBJ1-5|TRBV20-1
CSARADRLSQPQHF
>TRBJ2-7|TRBV7-2
CASSGGVTYEQYF
>TRBJ2-5|TRBV20-1
CSASTGQGRKTQYF
>TRBJ2-1|TRBV7-3
CASSLTPIAGSRQVNEQFF
>TRBJ2-2|TRBV27
CASSILLDGELFF
>TRBJ1-2|TRBV29-1
CSVNRGTAYGYTF
>TRBJ2-2|TRBV5-1
CASSLGIGENTGELFF
>TRBJ2-1|TRBV12-3/TRBV12-4
CASSFRQDNEQFF
>TRBJ2-3|TRBV30
CAWAPGRGTDTQYF
>TRBJ2-1|TRBV20-1
CSAPLGWEREGREQFF
>TRBJ2-4|TRBV27
CASTTGVGNIQYF
>TRBJ2-3|TRBV4-3
CASSHPLVGPTDTQYF
>TRBJ1-4|TRBV11-2
CASSTKRGLEKLFF
>TRBJ2-1|TRBV29-1
CSVKRRLSNGNEQFF
>TRBJ2-1|TRBV18
CASSLKTSGSSYNEQFF
>TRBJ2-5|TRBV7-2
CASSLVVGGKQETQYF
>TRBJ2-3|TRBV7-6
CASSSKAGVADTQYF
>TRBJ2-1|TRBV10-3
CATTLLAGSSYNEQFF
>TRBJ2-1|TRBV5-1
CASSLRDSSYNEQFF
>TRBJ2-5|TRBV5-4
CASSFGGQPQETQYF
>TRBJ2-2|TRBV7-8
CASSLWTGVFPGELFF
>TRBJ2-3|TRBV12-3/TRBV12-4
CASSLPGLASTDTQYF
>TRBJ2-3|TRBV7-9
CASSLLRAGRTDTQYF
>TRBJ2-7|TRBV7-2
CASSPSGGRPYEQYF
>TRBJ2-1|TRBV9
CASSVEGTSGGPQFF
>TRBJ2-6|TRBV5-1
CASSLVGSTGANVLTF
>TRBJ2-1|TRBV7-3
CASSLLPKWTTGRRGNEQFF
>TRBJ2-1|TRBV20-1
CSALRRAILNEQFF
>TRBJ2-1|TRBV5-5
CASSLGGTGVIEEQFF
>TRBJ2-1|TRBV12-3/TRBV12-4
CASSSLPGGLYEQFF
>TRBJ2-1|TRBV4-3
CASSQDPGLAGEEQFF
>TRBJ2-4|TRBV6-5
CASSRRGPLGTAKNIQYF
>TRBJ2-5|TRBV15
CATSAALGLSETQYF
>TRBJ2-1|TRBV18
CASSPPPRLAGGNYNEQFF
>TRBJ2-1|TRBV3-1
CASSQEELRVSYNEQFF